This T cell receptor (beta chain) appears in the sequencing data of a study of cytomegalovirus exposure and HLA in healthy donors. Study background: The 120 validation repertoires used the same platform as the roughly 700 first-cohort repertoires (as reported by a later analysis). Whole-study results and caveats: CMV antigen specificity of a few CMV-associated chains was confirmed in vitro.

Profiled with immunoSEQ multiplex PCR; TCRdb holds only in-frame clones, not every one. The data hold some 250,000 clones, with 85% to 90% observed a single time. V shed 7 bases, J shed 2 bases, and the junction held 10 bases outside the gene matches. The CDR3 extends over 15 amino acids. Germline V gene sequence: CDR1 SNHLY, CDR2 FYNNEI. With respect to this clone: The antigen is unknown.

The TCR sequence derives from a young woman in good health and CMV-seronegative. The sequencing input was PBMCs. This chain uses TRBV2 with TRBJ2-5; 7 positions match TRBD1. CDR3 residues: CASTIGTAVQETQYF. DNA for the CDR3: TGTGCCAGCACAATAGGGACAGCAGTACAAGAGACCCAGTACTTC.